This TCR beta chain was sequenced in a study of blood T cell repertoires in COVID-19 (dated by TCRdb to the early 2020s). In the study overall: Samples from collaborators originated in the United States, Italy and Spain and spanned both the acute and convalescent phases of COVID-19. Subjects who had been exposed to COVID-19, were actively infected with it, or had recovered from it provided the deeply sampled blood TCRbeta repertoires that made up the dataset. Samples came from the ongoing ImmuneRACE study (first 160 participants) plus 1,254 subjects from 6 global collaborators. A freely available public database, intended as a resource for researchers studying the immune response to SARS-CoV-2, is where the repertoires were released. Where HLA class I and class II types were available, the types were taken from metadata supplied by the sample provider, not from assay-based typing. The material from the prospective study consisted of cDNA or gDNA derived from T cells, B-cell-depleted T cells, or PBMCs. The sample metadata nearly always contained a de-identified subject ID, COVID-19 status, age in years and sex. Beyond this particular receptor, the publication reports: The amount of clinical and demographic metadata varied by source and participant and was provided uncurated.

At one collaborating source in Seattle, patients were enrolled during active infection and were followed longitudinally through the course of disease. The collaborating institutions used their own protocols to collect whole blood in K2EDTA tubes. For TCRbeta analysis, collaborators shipped samples in one of three forms: frozen whole blood, isolated PBMCs, or DNA extracted from either of those sample types. The cysteine opens and the phenylalanine closes a CDR3 of 13 amino acids. The DNA shown is the 39-base CDR3, in frame from base 1. Trimming takes 1 base from V and 6 bases from J, and the germline ends sit 9 bases apart. The germline V gene provides CDR1 SGHAT and CDR2 FQNNGV. Comment on this clone: The antigen it binds to is not known. No base quality values were provided; no much bigger clone lies one nucleotide off.

The immunoSEQ Assay, a bias-controlled multiplex PCR, was used to amplify TCRbeta CDR3 regions from genomic DNA. The source study handled its data this way. Within the assay, amplification of reference gene primers was used to estimate how many nucleated cells each sample contained. Sequence reads were collapsed and filtered to measure the absolute abundance of every unique TCRbeta CDR3 rearrangement. For each sample, productive Simpson clonality was calculated as the square root of Simpson's diversity index across productive rearrangements. Imported from immuneACCESS, the table was reduced by TCRdb to in-frame sequences with V and J called. These copies leave out some clones; in studies compared against another copy, an unresolved V gene accounts for under half, and the cause of the remainder is not known. V and J calls and clone size are those listed in that table; D and trimming were worked out from the DNA. This sample holds about 340,000 clones; around nine tenths were observed only once. The ten largest make up roughly 7.1% of the sample.

The sequence links TRBV11-2 to TRBJ1-2; too little of a D gene remains to name it. The specimen was peripheral blood. The receptor's source is a woman aged 60 to 75 with COVID-19, enrolled during active disease. The CDR3 reads CASSLVRGNGYTF. The nucleotides are TGTGCCAGCAGCTTAGTTCGGGGAAATGGCTACACCTTC.